These 16 T cell receptor beta chains were sequenced from one sample in a study of STAT5B mutations in CD4+ large granular lymphocyte leukemia. This table comes from immunoSEQ multiplex PCR, and its TCRdb copy is limited to in-frame clones, with some not included. The sample includes about 50,000 clones, roughly 84% of them seen just once. Sample: CD4+ T cells from blood buffy coats. The receptor source for this set is a human donor in good health.

This clone was counted once. The chain joins TRBV4-2 to TRBJ2-1; TRBD2 might be the D (6 bases). The CDR3 sequence is 15 residues long. The germline V gene has CDR1 LGHNA and CDR2 YNFKEQ. Trimming left V 2 bases short and J 5 bases short, with 13 bases between. In DNA, the CDR3 is TGTGCCAGCAGCCAAACGGGAGCTATCGACAATGAGCAGTTCTTC. It is translated as CASSQTGAIDNEQFF.

J is TRBJ2-1 and V is TRBV7-3; 7 nucleotides match TRBD2. J gave up 8 bases and V 5 bases, and 15 bases lay outside the gene matches. Germline CDR1 SGHTA, CDR2 FQGTGA. The CDR3 sequence is 16 residues long. The CDR3 reads CASSETGTTPGYEQFF. Here the CDR3 DNA reads TGTGCCAGCAGCGAGACCGGGACTACGCCCGGGTATGAGCAGTTCTTC. The whole variable domain, filled in from reference TRBV7-3 and TRBJ2-1, reads GAGVSQTPSNKVTEKGKYVELRCDPISGHTALYWYRQSLGQGPEFLIYFQGTGAADDSGLPNDRFFAVRPEGSVSTLKIQRTERGDSAVYLCASSETGTTPGYEQFFGPGTRLTVL.

The genes are TRBV19 and TRBJ2-6, with D possibly TRBD2 on 6 matching bases. Between the trimmed V and J ends, which lost 10 bases and 0 bases, there was a span of 16 bases. There are 16 residues in the CDR3. The germline V gene has CDR1 LNHDA and CDR2 SQIVND (reference sequence). CDR3 sequence reads: CAISTRYLSGANVLTF. As DNA, the CDR3 is TGTGCCATCTCGACTAGATATCTCTCTGGGGCCAACGTCCTGACTTTC. Together with reference TRBV19 and TRBJ2-6, the CDR3 gives the full variable domain: DGGITQSPKYLFRKEGQNVTLSCEQNLNHDAMYWYRQDPGQGLRLIYYSQIVNDFQKGDIAEGYSVSREKKESFPLTVTSAQKNPTAFYLCAISTRYLSGANVLTFGAGSRLTVL.

The rearrangement joins TRBV5-1 to TRBJ2-3, with 10 bases matching TRBD2. The length of the CDR3 is 16 residues. The ends lost 4 bases at V and 2 bases at J; junction bases unmatched: 7. Germline CDR1 is SGHRS and CDR2 is YFSETQ. The CDR3 loop is CASSASSGSITDTQYF. In nucleotides, the CDR3 is TGCGCCAGCAGCGCCTCTAGCGGGAGTATCACAGATACGCAGTATTTT.

The chain joins TRBV19 to TRBJ2-1, with 9 bases lining up with TRBD1. CDR1 and CDR2 (germline): LNHDA, SQIVND (reference sequence). V lost 3 bases to trimming and J lost 6 bases; unmatched junction nucleotides: 6. CDR3 length: 15 amino acids. Written as DNA, the CDR3 is TGTGCCAGTAGTATTACCGGGACAGGGTTCAATGAGCAGTTCTTC. The encoded protein is CASSITGTGFNEQFF. Filled out from reference TRBV19 and TRBJ2-1, the complete variable domain reads DGGITQSPKYLFRKEGQNVTLSCEQNLNHDAMYWYRQDPGQGLRLIYYSQIVNDFQKGDIAEGYSVSREKKESFPLTVTSAQKNPTAFYLCASSITGTGFNEQFFGPGTRLTVL.

The V gene is TRBV9, the J gene TRBJ1-1; 9 bases map to TRBD1. The germline gives CDR1 SGDLS, CDR2 YYNGEE. The CDR3 covers 16 residues. V was pared by 4 bases and J by 5 bases, with 12 bases of the junction left unmatched. The CDR3 DNA reads as TGTGCCAGCAGCACAGGGACAGGGAGGGGGGGGACTGAAGCTTTCTTT. Protein sequence: CASSTGTGRGGTEAFF.

The rearrangement uses TRBV5-5 and TRBJ2-7; tentatively, D is TRBD2 (5 bases). The V end lost 4 bases, the J end lost 0 bases, and 14 bases lay between the germline ends. Germline CDR1 SGHKS, CDR2 YYEKEE (reference sequence). This CDR3 contains 15 residues. CDR3 in DNA: TGTGCCAGCAGCCCGGGTCCCGAGGGCTCCTACGAGCAGTACTTC. It is translated as CASSPGPEGSYEQYF.

The table lists this clone with a few counts. J is TRBJ2-7 and V is TRBV10-3; D is uncertain. This CDR3 contains 13 residues. Germline loops: CDR1 ENHRY, CDR2 SYGVKD. V lost 4 bases to trimming and J lost 5 bases, with 12 bases between them. The CDR3 loop reads CAISAGLEDEQYF. In nucleotides, the CDR3 is TGTGCCATCAGTGCCGGGCTAGAAGACGAGCAGTACTTC.

The chain links TRBV11-3 to TRBJ2-3, with D unresolved. Per germline, CDR1 SGHNT and CDR2 YENEEA. V dropped 3 bases and J dropped 6 bases, with 10 bases sitting between them. This CDR3 spans 13 amino acids. The CDR3 coding sequence is TGTGCCAGCAGCTTTAGCAAGGACGATACGCAGTATTTT. This encodes CASSFSKDDTQYF.

This clone was counted a few times. The chain is built from TRBV4-2 and TRBJ1-3; D ambiguous. CDR1 is LGHNA, CDR2 YNFKEQ, per germline. Trimming pared 0 bases from V and 0 bases from J, leaving 0 bases between. This CDR3 spans 13 amino acids. In DNA, the CDR3 is TGTGCCAGCAGCCAAGACTCTGGAAACACCATATATTTT. Its protein product is CASSQDSGNTIYF.

The rearrangement joins TRBV10-3 to TRBJ2-2; D is possibly TRBD1 (5 bases). The ends were cut back, 10 bases at V and 3 bases at J, with 12 bases in the middle. Germline CDR1 and CDR2: ENHRY and SYGVKD. The CDR3 contains 13 residues. Here the CDR3 reads CATRGADTGELFF. The CDR3 DNA sequence: TGTGCCACCCGTGGGGCAGACACCGGGGAGCTGTTTTTT.

This chain uses TRBV5-1 with TRBJ2-3, with TRBD1 identical over 10 bases. The CDR3 length is 14 residues. The V segment lost 4 bases and the J segment 12 bases; nucleotides outside the gene matches: 11. Germline V gene data show CDR1 as SGHRS and CDR2 as YFSETQ. In nucleotides, the CDR3 is TGCGCCAGCAGCAGCGACAGGGGGCATGTCCGACAGTATTTT. It codes for CASSSDRGHVRQYF.

This clone was seen only once. The chain joins TRBV11-3 to TRBJ1-1; possible D gene TRBD1, 5 bases. V was pared by 5 bases and J by 4 bases, with 17 bases between. The germline V gene has CDR1 SGHNT and CDR2 YENEEA. This CDR3 is 15 amino acids long. The CDR3 spells CASSPREGRGTEAFF. The CDR3 DNA follows: TGTGCCAGCAGCCCCAGGGAGGGTAGGGGCACTGAAGCTTTCTTT.

The rearrangement uses TRBV5-4 and TRBJ2-1, with TRBD2 matching 14 bases. From germline, CDR1 is SGHNT and CDR2 YYREEE (reference sequence). The CDR3 covers 17 residues. The trim removed 4 bases at V and 3 bases at J, leaving 6 bases unmatched. The CDR3 DNA reads TGTGCCAGCAGCATCGGGACTAGCGGGGGTAACTACAATGAGCAGTTCTTC. Its protein is CASSIGTSGGNYNEQFF.

The chain combines TRBV5-5 with TRBJ1-2; D possibly corresponds to TRBD1 (6 bases). V was trimmed by 4 bases and J by 3 bases, leaving 13 bases between them. The germline gives CDR1 SGHKS, CDR2 YYEKEE (reference sequence). The CDR3 consists of 14 residues. The CDR3 loop reads CASSPGVSYYGYTF. The CDR3 DNA follows: TGTGCCAGCAGCCCAGGGGTTTCGTACTATGGCTACACCTTC.

This clone came up a few times. The chain has TRBV2 and TRBJ2-7, with 7 bases fitting TRBD1. The junction had 4 bases not matched to a gene; V was cut back by 6 bases and J by 2 bases. The CDR3 covers 13 residues. Germline CDR1 reads SNHLY; CDR2 reads FYNNEI. CDR3: CASRGDSTYEQYF. The CDR3 DNA reads as TGTGCCAGCAGAGGGGACAGCACCTACGAGCAGTACTTC.